The rows below give T cell receptor beta chains drawn from one sample of a study of blood T cell repertoires in COVID-19. This table comes from immunoSEQ multiplex PCR, and its TCRdb copy is limited to in-frame clones, with some not included. Found here are roughly 150,000 clones, around 84% of them singletons; the top ten hold less than 5.5%. Sequencing was carried out using peripheral blood. The source of these receptors is a woman aged 45-65 years with acute or convalescent COVID-19. Each CDR3 is given with its conserved first and last residue. Each record gives: D gene, clone size, J gene, V gene, CDR3 protein, CDR3 DNA. A D gene is named only where the DNA matches it firmly. Clone size is shown for a subset of rows, as once, few, many or a class of expanded clone.

-,-,TRBJ2-4,TRBV18,CASSPPGQVMAKNIQYF,TGTGCCAGCTCACCACCTGGGCAGGTGATGGCCAAAAACATTCAGTACTTC
-,-,TRBJ2-7,TRBV25-1,CASSVPTDPYEQYF,TGTGCCAGCAGTGTCCCGACTGACCCCTACGAGCAGTACTTC
TRBD2,-,TRBJ2-3,TRBV7-2,CASSLNVGGRDTQYF,TGTGCCAGCAGCTTAAATGTGGGGGGGAGGGATACGCAGTATTTT
TRBD2,-,TRBJ2-7,TRBV3-1/TRBV3-2,CASSFSGNSYEQYF,TGTGCCAGCAGCTTTAGCGGGAACTCCTACGAGCAGTACTTC
TRBD1,-,TRBJ1-1,TRBV4-2,CASSFRTGGTEAFF,TGTGCCAGCAGCTTTCGGACAGGGGGCACTGAAGCTTTCTTT
TRBD2,-,TRBJ2-3,TRBV18,CASSPPAGLADPDTQYF,TGTGCCAGCTCACCACCGGCGGGACTAGCGGATCCAGATACGCAGTATTTT
-,-,TRBJ1-2,TRBV7-3,CASSLAGAAGGYTF,TGTGCCAGCAGCCTCGCGGGGGCGGCCGGTGGCTACACCTTC
TRBD2,-,TRBJ2-5,TRBV6-2/TRBV6-3,CASSDYPSGDYF,TGTGCCAGCAGTGATTACCCCAGCGGGGATTACTTC
TRBD1,-,TRBJ1-5,TRBV2,CQGDNQPQHF,TGTCAGGGGGACAATCAGCCCCAGCATTTT
-,-,TRBJ1-4,TRBV30,CGWAATNEKLFF,TGTGGCTGGGCAGCAACTAATGAAAAACTGTTTTTT
-,-,TRBJ1-1,TRBV7-9,CASSLDLALTEAFF,TGTGCCAGCAGCTTAGATTTGGCCCTCACTGAAGCTTTCTTT
TRBD1,-,TRBJ1-3,TRBV5-1,CASSDRALSGNTIYF,TGCGCCAGCTCGGACAGGGCTCTCTCTGGAAACACCATATATTTT
TRBD1,-,TRBJ1-4,TRBV4-1,CASSQEGTAEKLFF,TGCGCCAGCAGCCAAGAAGGGACAGCGGAAAAACTGTTTTTT
-,-,TRBJ1-1,TRBV4-1,CASSQERGGGQRNTEAFF,TGCGCCAGCAGCCAAGAGAGGGGCGGGGGGCAGCGAAACACTGAAGCTTTCTTT
-,-,TRBJ2-1,TRBV7-3,CASSGTLEGEQFF,TGTGCCAGCAGCGGTACCCTGGAGGGTGAGCAGTTCTTC
-,-,TRBJ1-4,TRBV7-8,CASSRRPAGGVEKLFF,TGTGCCAGCAGCAGGCGCCCGGCAGGAGGCGTTGAAAAACTGTTTTTT
-,once,TRBJ1-2,TRBV6-6,CASLRPEASLYGYTF,TGTGCCAGCTTACGACCTGAGGCGTCTCTCTATGGCTACACCTTC
-,once,TRBJ1-5,TRBV4-3,CASSRGEAQPQHF,TGCGCCAGCAGCCGGGGGGAGGCTCAGCCCCAGCATTTT
-,-,TRBJ1-1,TRBV9,CASSVHTDTEAFF,TGTGCCAGCAGCGTACATACAGACACTGAAGCTTTCTTT
-,once,TRBJ1-5,TRBV28,CASTLRRGNQPQHF,TGTGCCAGCACCCTACGCCGAGGGAATCAGCCCCAGCATTTT
-,-,TRBJ1-1,TRBV3-1/TRBV3-2,CASSRWGGMNTEAFF,TGTGCCAGCAGCCGGTGGGGAGGCATGAACACTGAAGCTTTCTTT
TRBD1,-,TRBJ1-2,TRBV6-5,CASGKQGNYGYTF,TGTGCCAGCGGTAAACAGGGGAACTATGGCTACACCTTC
-,-,TRBJ2-1,TRBV19,CASSTSPWFF,TGTGCCAGTAGTACCAGTCCTTGGTTCTTC
TRBD1,-,TRBJ2-3,TRBV7-9,CASSPEYRGDTQYF,TGTGCCAGCAGCCCCGAGTACAGGGGAGATACGCAGTATTTT
-,once,TRBJ1-6,TRBV27,CASSPWMGGGSSYNSPLHF,TGTGCCAGCAGCCCCTGGATGGGAGGGGGAAGCTCCTATAATTCACCCCTCCACTTT
-,-,TRBJ2-7,TRBV6-2/TRBV6-3,CASSYSKQLSSYEQYF,TGTGCCAGCAGTTACTCGAAACAGTTAAGCTCCTACGAGCAGTACTTC
-,few,TRBJ1-1,TRBV30,CAWDTGKVGTEAFF,TGTGCCTGGGATACAGGGAAAGTAGGGACTGAAGCTTTCTTT
-,-,TRBJ2-1,TRBV10-3,CAISDRSSYEQFF,TGTGCCATCAGTGATCGTAGCAGCTATGAGCAGTTCTTC
-,-,TRBJ1-1,TRBV9,CASSAPDLGGTEAFF,TGTGCCAGCAGCGCCCCCGATTTGGGGGGGACTGAAGCTTTCTTT
TRBD1,-,TRBJ1-1,TRBV5-4,CASSGAGQGGGMNTEAFF,TGTGCCAGCAGTGGGGCGGGACAGGGCGGCGGTATGAACACTGAAGCTTTCTTT
TRBD1,-,TRBJ1-2,TRBV9,CASSTRTGGSGYTF,TGTGCCAGCAGCACTAGGACAGGGGGCAGTGGCTACACCTTC
-,few,TRBJ2-3,TRBV9,CASSVVGYEQYF,TGTGCCAGCAGCGTAGTGGGCTATGAGCAGTATTTT
-,-,TRBJ2-1,TRBV7-3,CASSLTGGLEQFF,TGTGCCAGCAGCTTAACTGGCGGGTTAGAGCAGTTCTTC
TRBD2,-,TRBJ2-1,TRBV5-1,CASRLTSDHYNEQFF,TGCGCCAGCAGGTTGACTAGCGATCACTACAATGAGCAGTTCTTC
-,once,TRBJ2-6,TRBV7-3,CASSSLMSGANVLTF,TGTGCCAGCAGCTCGCTAATGTCTGGGGCCAACGTCCTGACTTTC
-,-,TRBJ1-5,TRBV12-5,CASGLMSGSNQPQHF,TGTGCTAGTGGTTTGATGTCAGGCAGCAATCAGCCCCAGCATTTT
-,-,TRBJ1-1,TRBV19,CASSRDLSQAFF,TGTGCCAGTAGTCGGGATTTAAGTCAAGCTTTCTTT
-,-,TRBJ2-3,TRBV27,CASSSAGTDTQYF,TGTGCCAGCAGTTCCGCGGGCACAGATACGCAGTATTTT
TRBD2,-,TRBJ2-3,TRBV7-8,CASSRRGLAGNQDTQYF,TGTGCCAGCAGCCGCAGGGGACTAGCGGGGAACCAGGATACGCAGTATTTT
-,-,TRBJ1-1,TRBV7-2,CASSLVPEGGAFF,TGTGCCAGCAGCTTAGTACCCGAGGGAGGGGCTTTCTTT
TRBD1,-,TRBJ1-2,TRBV5-1,CASSLGQGSHGYTF,TGCGCCAGCAGCTTGGGACAGGGGAGTCATGGCTACACCTTC
TRBD1,-,TRBJ1-1,TRBV11-3,CASSLDGQGAEAFF,TGTGCCAGCAGCTTAGATGGACAGGGGGCTGAAGCTTTCTTT
-,-,TRBJ2-7,TRBV5-4,CASSSEGLTSYEQYF,TGTGCCAGCAGCTCGGAGGGACTGACATCCTACGAGCAGTACTTC
TRBD1,-,TRBJ1-4,TRBV7-2,CASSTPGQDNEKLFF,TGTGCCAGCAGCACACCGGGACAGGATAATGAAAAACTGTTTTTT
-,-,TRBJ1-1,TRBV11-3,CASSLTRTSEAFF,TGTGCCAGCAGCTTAACCAGGACAAGCGAAGCTTTCTTT
-,once,TRBJ2-3,TRBV5-1,CASSDSHYSTDTQYF,TGCGCCAGCAGTGACAGCCACTATAGCACAGATACGCAGTATTTT
TRBD1,-,TRBJ1-5,TRBV18,CASSTGYRGLGQPQHF,TGTGCCAGCTCAACCGGGTACAGGGGGTTAGGTCAGCCCCAGCATTTT
TRBD1,-,TRBJ1-2,TRBV7-8,CASSLGTGTFYGYTF,TGTGCCAGCAGCTTAGGGACAGGGACCTTCTATGGCTACACCTTC